This TCR beta chain was sequenced in a study of T cells after yellow fever vaccination. This clonotype was seen only a few times. Germline CDR1 MNHEY, CDR2 SVGEGT. This CDR3 is 13 amino acids long. Trimming left V 6 bases short and J 1 base short, with 9 bases between. TCRdb re-derived calls from the 5' RACE reads in MiXCR, one entry per CDR3 protein. The sample carries more than 450,000 distinct CDR3 sequences, roughly 22% recorded once. The receptor was derived from a man aged 18 to 30 who received the YFV17D yellow fever vaccine. The rearrangement uses TRBV6-2 or TRBV6-3 and TRBJ1-2; D remains ambiguous. The starting material was PBMCs, obtained less than 25 days after the first yellow fever vaccination. This chain's CDR3 is CASSPTLNYGYTF. In DNA, the CDR3 is TGTGCCAGCAGCCCCACCCTTAACTATGGCTACACCTTC.